Presented here are 20 T cell receptor beta chains from one specimen sequenced in a study of Graves' ophthalmopathy and Graves' hyperthyroidism. Investigators amplified TCR beta CDR3 regions from RNA transcripts. Second-round multiplex PCR followed a first-round RT-PCR using HTBI primers. TCRdb re-derived calls from the multiplex PCR reads in MiXCR, one entry per CDR3 protein. The sample yields about 1.1 million distinct CDR3 sequences, less than 45% seen once. The specimen was peripheral blood or thyroid tissue (not recorded which). Source of these receptors: an adult man with Graves' hyperthyroidism.

Ten or more counts support this clonotype. The genes are TRBV11-2 and TRBJ1-3, with D hard to call. The germline V gene encodes CDR1 SGHAT and CDR2 FQNNGV. This CDR3 is built from 14 residues. Between the trimmed V and J ends, which lost 3 bases and 2 bases, there was a span of 8 bases. The CDR3 spells CASSFRRTGNTIYF. In DNA form, the CDR3 reads TGTGCCAGCAGCTTCAGGAGAACTGGAAACACCATATATTTT.

The chain carries TRBV28 and TRBJ2-7, with 11 bases fitting TRBD1. The length of the CDR3 is 14 residues. Germline V CDR1 and CDR2: MDHEN, SYDVKM. V trimming: 6 bases; J trimming: 5 bases; junction bases outside the gene matches: 6. CDR3 sequence reads: CASRGTGGVHEQYF. The DNA for the CDR3 is TGTGCCAGCAGAGGGACAGGGGGTGTCCACGAGCAGTACTTC.

In this sample, this clonotype turned up many times. The gene calls are TRBV12-3 or TRBV12-4 and TRBJ1-1; D perhaps matches TRBD1 (5 bases). The CDR3 contains 13 residues. Trimming stripped 0 bases from V and 8 bases from J, with 10 bases between. The CDR3 DNA sequence: TGTGCCAGCAGTTTAGCGACCCCAGGGGAAGCTTTCTTT. Protein product: CASSLATPGEAFF.

This clonotype was recorded many times. This chain connects TRBV19 to TRBJ2-7; D may correspond to TRBD1 or TRBD2 (5 bases each). The V gene's germline CDR1 is LNHDA and CDR2 SQIVND (reference sequence). The CDR3 spans 14 residues. Trimming pared 9 bases from V and 2 bases from J, leaving 17 bases between. The CDR3 loop is CASSFRDGTYEQYF. As DNA, the CDR3 is TGTGCCAGCAGCTTCAGGGACGGAACCTACGAGCAGTACTTC.

This sequence joins TRBV6-5 and TRBJ2-2; 10 nucleotides agree with TRBD2. Trimming took 0 bases from V and 8 from J; bases not matched to a gene: 6. Germline V gene data show CDR1 as MNHEY and CDR2 as SVGAGI. The CDR3 consists of 16 residues. The CDR3 region has the DNA TGTGCCAGCAGTTACTCCCCCCCTAGCGGGAGAGGGGAGCTGTTTTTT. It yields the protein CASSYSPPSGRGELFF.

This clonotype was picked up one time. The rearrangement uses TRBV6-2 or TRBV6-3 and TRBJ2-7; 9 bases are shared with TRBD2. J lost 4 bases, V lost 10 bases, and 11 bases had no gene match. The CDR3 covers 14 residues. CDR1 is MNHEY and CDR2 is SVGEGT in the germline V gene. This chain's CDR3 is CATGRREGRYEQYF. The CDR3 region has the DNA TGTGCCACCGGCCGGCGGGAGGGAAGGTACGAGCAGTACTTC.

The gene calls are TRBV7-2 and TRBJ1-1; D perhaps matches TRBD1 (5 bases). CDR1 SGHTA and CDR2 FQGNSA come from the germline V gene. The CDR3 is made up of 14 amino acids. V lost 7 bases to trimming and J lost 1 base, with 13 bases between them. CDR3 DNA: TGTGCCAGCATCGAGGGACCTTCGAACACTGAAGCTTTCTTT. It specifies CASIEGPSNTEAFF.

This rearrangement joins TRBV20-1 to TRBJ2-5; TRBD1 matches 8 bases. The CDR3 extends over 15 amino acids. Germline V gives CDR1 DFQATT, CDR2 SNEGSKA (reference sequence). After removal of 0 bases from V and 1 base from J, the junction contained 4 bases not matched to a gene. The CDR3 sequence is CSARDLGQAQETQYF. As DNA, the CDR3 is TGCAGTGCTAGAGACTTGGGACAGGCCCAAGAGACCCAGTACTTC.

Remarks on this clonotype: The CDR3 does not end in the conserved phenylalanine or tryptophan, so this is likely a read error. The chain recombines TRBV6-5 with TRBJ1-6; 7 bases fit TRBD1. The CDR3 contains 15 residues. Per the germline V gene, CDR1 is MNHEY and CDR2 is SVGAGI. V shed 4 bases and J 7 bases; nucleotides not matched to a gene: 7. The CDR3 DNA reads TGTGCCAGCAGTTTGCGGGACAGCGTAAATTCACCCCTCCACCTT. Translated: CASSLRDSVNSPLHL.

The table lists this clonotype with many counts. This rearrangement joins TRBV29-1 to TRBJ1-3, with 9 bases identical to TRBD1. Germline V gives CDR1 SQVTM, CDR2 ANQGSEA. This CDR3 is built from 15 residues. J was trimmed by 0 bases and V by 4 bases; bases with no gene match: 4. The CDR3 is CSVGGQGSSGNTIYF. In DNA form, the CDR3 reads TGCAGCGTTGGGGGACAGGGCAGCTCTGGAAACACCATATATTTT.

Regarding this clonotype: At one end the junction does not follow the germline gene, possibly because of a read error. The chain has TRBV15 and TRBJ2-6, with D unclear. CDR1 and CDR2 (germline): LNHNV, YYDKDF (reference sequence). There are 11 residues in the CDR3. CDR3 in DNA: TGTGCCACCAGCATGGGGAACACTGAAGCTTTC. It specifies CATSMGNTEAF.

This rearrangement joins TRBV7-9 to TRBJ1-4, with 10 bases matching TRBD1. The CDR3 is 17 residues long. The germline gives CDR1 SEHNR, CDR2 FQNEAQ (reference sequence). Losses at the gene ends were 5 bases for V and 8 bases for J; bases not matched to a gene: 14. CDR3 loop: CASSKLAHGQGEEKLFF. As DNA, the CDR3 is TGTGCCAGCAGCAAACTAGCGCACGGACAGGGGGAGGAAAAACTGTTTTTT.

In this sample, this clonotype turned up once. J is TRBJ2-5 and V is TRBV7-2; tentative D call: TRBD2 (5 bases). Trimming stripped 2 bases from V and 11 bases from J, with 9 bases between. Germline CDR1 is SGHTA and CDR2 is FQGNSA. The CDR3 contains 11 residues. This CDR3 is CASSLSGSQYF. The CDR3 region has the DNA TGTGCCAGCAGCTTATCGGGGAGTCAGTACTTC.

The chain recombines TRBV29-1 with TRBJ1-5, with D perhaps TRBD1 (5 bases). V dropped 5 bases and J dropped 11 bases, with 22 bases sitting between them. Germline V gives CDR1 SQVTM, CDR2 ANQGSEA. There are 14 residues in the CDR3. The CDR3 spells CSVPTGTHQETQHF. In nucleotides, the CDR3 is TGCAGCGTTCCGACCGGGACTCACCAAGAGACCCAGCATTTT.

This chain links TRBV7-8 with TRBJ1-5, with TRBD1 matching 11 bases. The closer fit of TRBJ2-3 to the DNA end suggests the J call may be wrong. The germline gives CDR1 SGHVS, CDR2 FQNEAQ. The CDR3 is made up of 16 amino acids. In nucleotides, the CDR3 is TGTGCCAGCAGCCCCCGTTCAAGGGACAGGGGGGATACGCAGTATTTT. This encodes CASSPRSRDRGDTQYF.

This chain uses TRBV29-1 with TRBJ1-1, with D maybe TRBD1 (5 bases). Trimming took off 6 bases at V and 7 bases at J, with 12 bases between the two ends. Germline-derived CDR1 and CDR2 are SQVTM and ANQGSEA. The CDR3 length is 11 residues. CDR3 nucleotides: TGCAGCGTCGCGGGACTGGTTGAAGCTTTCTTT. Encoded protein: CSVAGLVEAFF.

This clonotype was seen many times. The chain is built from TRBV10-3 and TRBJ1-5; possible D gene TRBD1, 5 bases. The germline V gene has CDR1 ENHRY and CDR2 SYGVKD. The CDR3 loop spans 14 amino acids. With 4 bases removed from V and 0 bases from J, the gap between germline ends came to 7 bases. CDR3 nucleotide sequence: TGTGCCATCAGTGCCCAGGGTAGCAATCAGCCCCAGCATTTT. The encoded protein is CAISAQGSNQPQHF.

Points on this clonotype: A read error may explain this, as a much larger clone is one base away. The CDR3 DNA reads TGTGCCAGTCGCCTCTCTAGCGGGAGTGGGGAGCAGTACTTC. This sequence encodes CASRLSSGSGEQYF. V and J are TRBV19 and TRBJ2-7; 10 bases line up with TRBD2. Germline V gene lookup returns CDR1 LNHDA and CDR2 SQIVND (reference sequence). This CDR3 is built from 14 residues. V lost 8 bases, J lost 7 bases, and 11 bases stayed unmatched.

V usage is TRBV20-1 and J usage is TRBJ2-5; a weak D match, TRBD1 (6 bases). The CDR3 sequence is 15 residues long. Trimming removed 6 bases from V and 0 bases from J, with 17 bases in between. Germline CDR1 is DFQATT and CDR2 is SNEGSKA (reference sequence). The CDR3: CSALSQTGNQETQYF. In DNA form, the CDR3 reads TGCAGTGCCTTGTCTCAGACAGGAAACCAAGAGACCCAGTACTTC.

V gene TRBV5-1 combines with J gene TRBJ1-5; D unclear. Germline CDR1 reads SGHRS; CDR2 reads YFSETQ. V gave up 4 bases and J gave up 5 bases, with 19 bases separating them. This CDR3 has 16 residues. DNA for the CDR3: TGCGCCAGCAGCCAAGTTCAGACGGGCAGAGATCAGCCCCAGCATTTT. Its translation: CASSQVQTGRDQPQHF.